This TCR beta chain was sequenced during a study of shared clonotypes between healthy human individuals. V shed 2 bases, J shed 5 bases, and the junction held 9 bases outside the gene matches. From germline, CDR1 is SGHDT and CDR2 YYEEEE. The CDR3 spans 16 residues. Naive CD8 isolation took CD45RO-negative cells positively selected for CCR7 and excluded terminally differentiated effector memory CD45RA+ cells. The authors ran the assay at deep level. In the original processing: Filtering differed, since immunoSEQ gave only junction sequences and no quality scores. Produced via immunoSEQ multiplex PCR; TCRdb's table is partial and in-frame only. V and J calls and clone size are as listed in that table; D and trimming were resolved from the DNA. The top ten clones hold approximately 1.7% of a sample with about 2.2 million clones, around 93% of them seen once.

The material sequenced was naive CD8+ T cells from PBMCs. This clonotype was obtained from a man aged 18 to 35 in good health. Some clones in this sample may be carry-over from other donors' samples. V usage is TRBV5-6 and J usage is TRBJ2-7, with 11 bases aligning to TRBD1. The DNA of the CDR3 is TGTGCCAGCAGCTTACCGGCGGGACAGGGGGTCCACGAGCAGTACTTC. Its translation is CASSLPAGQGVHEQYF.